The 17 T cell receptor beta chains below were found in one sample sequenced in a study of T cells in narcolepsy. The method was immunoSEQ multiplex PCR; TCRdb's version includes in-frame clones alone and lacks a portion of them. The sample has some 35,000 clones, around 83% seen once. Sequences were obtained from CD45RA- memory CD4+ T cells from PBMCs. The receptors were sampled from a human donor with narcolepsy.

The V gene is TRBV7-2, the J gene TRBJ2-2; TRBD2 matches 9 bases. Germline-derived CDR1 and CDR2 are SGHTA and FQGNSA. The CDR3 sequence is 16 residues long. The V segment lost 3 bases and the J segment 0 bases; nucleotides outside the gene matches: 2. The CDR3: CASSLVAGANTGELFF. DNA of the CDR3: TGTGCCAGCAGCTTGGTAGCGGGAGCGAACACCGGGGAGCTGTTTTTT.

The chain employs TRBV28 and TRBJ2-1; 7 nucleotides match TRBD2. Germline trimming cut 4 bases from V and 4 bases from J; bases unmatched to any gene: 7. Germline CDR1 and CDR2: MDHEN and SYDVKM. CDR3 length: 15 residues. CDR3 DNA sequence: TGTGCCAGCAGTTCAGTAGCGGGTACATACAATGAGCAGTTCTTC. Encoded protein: CASSSVAGTYNEQFF.

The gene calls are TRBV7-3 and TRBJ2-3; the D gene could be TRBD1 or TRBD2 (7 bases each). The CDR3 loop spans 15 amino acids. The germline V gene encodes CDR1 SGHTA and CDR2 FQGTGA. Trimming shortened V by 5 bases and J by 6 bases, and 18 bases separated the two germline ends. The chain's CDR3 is CASSLQGGQADTQYF. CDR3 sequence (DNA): TGTGCCAGCAGCCTCCAGGGGGGGCAGGCGGATACGCAGTATTTT. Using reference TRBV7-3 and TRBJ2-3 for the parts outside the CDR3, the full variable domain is GAGVSQTPSNKVTEKGKYVELRCDPISGHTALYWYRQSLGQGPEFLIYFQGTGAADDSGLPNDRFFAVRPEGSVSTLKIQRTERGDSAVYLCASSLQGGQADTQYFGPGTRLTVL.

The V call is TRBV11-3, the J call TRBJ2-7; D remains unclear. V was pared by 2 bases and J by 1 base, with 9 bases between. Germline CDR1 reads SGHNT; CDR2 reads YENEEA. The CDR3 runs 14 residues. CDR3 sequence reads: CASSLSRPSYEQYF. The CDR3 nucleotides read TGTGCCAGCAGCTTATCTCGTCCTTCCTACGAGCAGTACTTC.

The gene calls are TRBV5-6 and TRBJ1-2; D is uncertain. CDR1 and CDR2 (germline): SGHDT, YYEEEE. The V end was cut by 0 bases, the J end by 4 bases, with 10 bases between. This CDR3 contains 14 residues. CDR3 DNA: TGTGCCAGCAGCTTGGCCAACTTGGGCTATGGCTACACCTTC. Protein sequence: CASSLANLGYGYTF.

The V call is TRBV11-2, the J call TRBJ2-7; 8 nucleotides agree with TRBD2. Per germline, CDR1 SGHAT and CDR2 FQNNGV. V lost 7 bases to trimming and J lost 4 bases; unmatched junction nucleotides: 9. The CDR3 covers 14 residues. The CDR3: CASTTGGGLYEQYF. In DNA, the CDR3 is TGTGCCAGCACCACCGGGGGGGGGCTTTACGAGCAGTACTTC.

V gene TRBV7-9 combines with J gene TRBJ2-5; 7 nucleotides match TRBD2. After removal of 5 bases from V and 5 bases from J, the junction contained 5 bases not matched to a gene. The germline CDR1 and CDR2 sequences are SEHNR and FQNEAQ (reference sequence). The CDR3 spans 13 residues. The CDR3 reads CASSSGEGETQYF. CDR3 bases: TGTGCCAGCAGCAGTGGGGAGGGGGAGACCCAGTACTTC.

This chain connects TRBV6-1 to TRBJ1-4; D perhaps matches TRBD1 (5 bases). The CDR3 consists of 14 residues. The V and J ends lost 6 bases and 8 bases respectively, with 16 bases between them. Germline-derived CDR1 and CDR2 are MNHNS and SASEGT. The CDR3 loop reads CASRRGMRGEKLFF. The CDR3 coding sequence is TGTGCCAGCAGGCGGGGGATGAGAGGGGAAAAACTGTTTTTT.

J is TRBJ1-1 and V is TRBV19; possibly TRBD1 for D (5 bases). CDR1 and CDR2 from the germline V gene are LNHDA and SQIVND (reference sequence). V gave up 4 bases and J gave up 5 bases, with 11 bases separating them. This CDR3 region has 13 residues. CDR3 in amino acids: CASSNRGRTEAFF. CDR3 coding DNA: TGTGCCAGTAGTAATCGGGGGAGGACTGAAGCTTTCTTT.

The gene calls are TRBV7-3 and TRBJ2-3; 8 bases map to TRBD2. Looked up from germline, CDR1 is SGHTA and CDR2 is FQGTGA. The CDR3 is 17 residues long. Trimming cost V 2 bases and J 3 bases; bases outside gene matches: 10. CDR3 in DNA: TGTGCCAGCAGCTTAGCCCCCCCGGGGGGGGATACAGATACGCAGTATTTT. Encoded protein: CASSLAPPGGDTDTQYF.

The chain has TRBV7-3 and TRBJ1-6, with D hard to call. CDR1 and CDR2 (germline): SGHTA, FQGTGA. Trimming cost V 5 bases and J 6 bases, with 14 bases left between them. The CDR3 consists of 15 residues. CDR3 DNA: TGTGCCAGCAGCAGTGACATTCACCCTAATTCACCCCTCCACTTT. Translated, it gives CASSSDIHPNSPLHF.

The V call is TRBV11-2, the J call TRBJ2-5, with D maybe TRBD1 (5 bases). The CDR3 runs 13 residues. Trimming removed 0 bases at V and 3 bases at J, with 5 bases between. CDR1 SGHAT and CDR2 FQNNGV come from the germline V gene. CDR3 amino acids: CASSLDREETQYF. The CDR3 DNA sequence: TGTGCCAGCAGCTTAGACAGGGAAGAGACCCAGTACTTC.

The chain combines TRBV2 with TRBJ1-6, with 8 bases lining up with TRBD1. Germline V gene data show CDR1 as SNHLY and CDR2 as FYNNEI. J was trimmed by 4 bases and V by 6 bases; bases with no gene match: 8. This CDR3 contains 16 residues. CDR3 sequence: CASRTDRGLYNSPLHF. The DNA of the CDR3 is TGTGCCAGCAGAACAGACAGGGGCCTTTATAATTCACCCCTCCACTTT.

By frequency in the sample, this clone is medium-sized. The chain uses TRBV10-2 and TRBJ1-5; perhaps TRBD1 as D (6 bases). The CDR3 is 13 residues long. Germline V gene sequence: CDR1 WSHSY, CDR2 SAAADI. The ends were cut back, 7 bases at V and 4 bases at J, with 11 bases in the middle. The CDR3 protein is CASMGGYNQPQHF. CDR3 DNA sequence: TGCGCCAGCATGGGGGGCTATAATCAGCCCCAGCATTTT.

In nucleotides, the CDR3 is TGTGCCAGCAGACCGTCGGGGGGCCATGGCTACACCTTC. Its protein product is CASRPSGGHGYTF. The V call is TRBV6-1, the J call TRBJ1-2; possibly TRBD1 for D (6 bases). The germline V gene encodes CDR1 MNHNS and CDR2 SASEGT. CDR3 length: 13 amino acids. V was pared by 6 bases and J by 6 bases, with 14 bases between.

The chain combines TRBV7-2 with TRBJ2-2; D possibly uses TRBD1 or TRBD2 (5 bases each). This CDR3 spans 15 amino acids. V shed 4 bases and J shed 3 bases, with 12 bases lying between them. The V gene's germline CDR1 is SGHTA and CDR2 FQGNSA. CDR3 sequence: CASSSNGGDTGELFF. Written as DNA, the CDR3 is TGTGCCAGCAGCTCGAATGGGGGTGACACCGGGGAGCTGTTTTTT. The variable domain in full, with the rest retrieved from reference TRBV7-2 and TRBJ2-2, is GAGVSQSPSNKVTEKGKDVELRCDPISGHTALYWYRQSLGQGLEFLIYFQGNSAPDKSGLPSDRFSAERTGGSVSTLTIQRTQQEDSAVYLCASSSNGGDTGELFFGEGSRLTVL.

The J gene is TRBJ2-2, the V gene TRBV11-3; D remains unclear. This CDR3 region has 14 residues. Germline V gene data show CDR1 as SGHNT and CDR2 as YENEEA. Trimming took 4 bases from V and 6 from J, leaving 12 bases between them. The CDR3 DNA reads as TGTGCCAGCAGCTCCGGAAATGTTCCCGGGGAGCTGTTTTTT. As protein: CASSSGNVPGELFF.